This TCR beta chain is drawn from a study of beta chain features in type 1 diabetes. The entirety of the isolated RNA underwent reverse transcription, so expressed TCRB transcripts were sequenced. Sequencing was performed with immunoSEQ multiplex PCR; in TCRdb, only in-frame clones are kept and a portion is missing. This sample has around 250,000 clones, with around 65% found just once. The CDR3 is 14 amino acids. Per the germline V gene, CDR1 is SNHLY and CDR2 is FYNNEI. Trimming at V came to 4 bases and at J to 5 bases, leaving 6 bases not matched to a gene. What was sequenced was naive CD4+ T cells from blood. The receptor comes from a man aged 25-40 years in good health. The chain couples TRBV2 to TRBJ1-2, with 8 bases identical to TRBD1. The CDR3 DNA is TGTGCCAGCAGTGGGCAGGGGGCTCGATATGGCTACACCTTC. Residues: CASSGQGARYGYTF.